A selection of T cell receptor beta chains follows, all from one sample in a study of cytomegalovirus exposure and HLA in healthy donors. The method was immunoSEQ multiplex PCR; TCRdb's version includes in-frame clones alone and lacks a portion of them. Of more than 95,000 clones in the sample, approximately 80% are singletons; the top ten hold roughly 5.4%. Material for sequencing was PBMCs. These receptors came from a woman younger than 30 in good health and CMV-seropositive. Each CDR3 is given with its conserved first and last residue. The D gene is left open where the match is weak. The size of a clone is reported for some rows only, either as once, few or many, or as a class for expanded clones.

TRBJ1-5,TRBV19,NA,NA,TGTGCCAGTAGTAGGGCAGGGAGCAATCAGCCCCAGCATTTT,CASSRAGSNQPQHF
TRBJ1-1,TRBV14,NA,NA,TGTGCCAGCAGCCCCGGGCGGGTAGCTTTCTTT,CASSPGRVAFF
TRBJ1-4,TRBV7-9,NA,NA,TGTGCCAGCAGCTCCGACAGGTCGGAAGAACTGTTTTTT,CASSSDRSEELFF
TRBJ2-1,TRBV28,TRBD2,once,TGTGCCAGCAGTTTGCCCGGACTAGCGGGAGGTGGCTACAATGAGCAGTTCTTC,CASSLPGLAGGGYNEQFF
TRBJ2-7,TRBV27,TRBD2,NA,TGTGCCAGTACTAGCGGGGGCTCCTACGAGCAGTACTTC,CASTSGGSYEQYF
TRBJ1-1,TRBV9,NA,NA,TGTGCCAGCAGCGTAGACTTCAACACTGAAGCTTTCTTT,CASSVDFNTEAFF
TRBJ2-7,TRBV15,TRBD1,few,TGTGCCACCAGCAGAGATGATCTGGTTTGGGGACAGTGTCTTTGTAAGTACTTC,CATSRDDLVWGQCLCKYF
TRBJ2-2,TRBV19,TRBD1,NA,TGTGCCAGTAGTAGGGACAGGGGGCAAGGCGGGGAGCTGTTTTTT,CASSRDRGQGGELFF
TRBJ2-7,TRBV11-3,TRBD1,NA,TGTGCCAGCAGCTTAGATTGGGGGACAGGGGCCTACGAGCAGTACTTC,CASSLDWGTGAYEQYF
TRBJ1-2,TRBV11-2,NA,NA,TGTGCCAGCAGCTTAGATCCCGGGGAGGTCTATGGCTACACCTTC,CASSLDPGEVYGYTF
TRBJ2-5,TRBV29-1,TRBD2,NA,TGCAGCGTTGAAGACGGGCTAGCGGGAGGGGAGACCCAGTACTTC,CSVEDGLAGGETQYF
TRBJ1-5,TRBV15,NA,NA,TGTGCCACCAGCAGAGCGGTACAGGGAAGGGACCAGCCCCAGCATTTT,CATSRAVQGRDQPQHF
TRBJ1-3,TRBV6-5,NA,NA,TGTGCCAGCACCCCGGGAGGGTATACTGGAAACACCATATATTTT,CASTPGGYTGNTIYF
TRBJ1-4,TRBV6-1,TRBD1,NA,TGTGCCAGCAGTGACAGGGGGCTGTATCGGGGTGAAAAACTGTTTTTT,CASSDRGLYRGEKLFF
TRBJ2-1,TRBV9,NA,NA,TGTGCCAGCAGCGTAGGCTCACCACTTTACAATGAGCAGTTCTTC,CASSVGSPLYNEQFF
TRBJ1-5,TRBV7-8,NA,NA,TGTGCCAGCAGCTTGAGCGACTCGTTAAATCAGCCCCAGCATTTT,CASSLSDSLNQPQHF
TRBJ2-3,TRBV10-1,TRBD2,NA,TGCGCCAGCAGTTTAGCGGGTCGCACAGATACGCAGTATTTT,CASSLAGRTDTQYF